This T cell receptor beta chain was recovered during a study of blood T cell repertoires in COVID-19. Across the study: The United States, Italy and Spain supplied acute and convalescent COVID-19 samples. Nucleic acid was either cDNA or gDNA, and it came from T cells, B-cell-depleted T cells, or PBMCs.

The CDR3 spans 18 residues. In germline, CDR1 is MNHEY, CDR2 SVGEGT. The junction had 16 bases not matched to a gene; V was cut back by 4 bases and J by 2 bases. In the original processing: Quantification of nucleated cells was approximated via reference gene primer amplification. Data came from immunoSEQ multiplex PCR; TCRdb stores just in-frame clones and leaves some out. V, J and clone size are those of that table, while D and trimming were read from the DNA. Of 120,000 or so clones listed, 65% to 80% were seen once; the top ten hold under 10%. This sequence originates from a woman in her sixties or seventies with acute or convalescent COVID-19. The sample consisted of peripheral blood. The chain is built from TRBV6-2 or TRBV6-3 and TRBJ1-2; 7 positions agree with TRBD1. CDR3 coding DNA: TGTGCCAGCAGTTTTCCCCCCGAGGCAGGGGGGTCGAACTATGGCTACACCTTC. It translates to CASSFPPEAGGSNYGYTF.